The 13 T cell receptor beta chains presented below share a single source sample, sequenced in a study of blood T cell repertoires in COVID-19. The protocol was immunoSEQ multiplex PCR, while the TCRdb copy is restricted to in-frame clones and leaves out a portion. The sample has roughly 200,000 clones, almost 90% seen once. Sequencing used peripheral blood. These receptors came from a man aged 18 to 35 with active or convalescent COVID-19.

The V and J genes are TRBV28 and TRBJ1-6; 7 bases agree with TRBD1. The CDR3 has 18 amino acids. Losses at the gene ends were 3 bases for V and 0 bases for J; bases not matched to a gene: 8. The germline CDR1 and CDR2 sequences are MDHEN and SYDVKM. The CDR3 nucleotides read TGTGCCAGCAGTTTTGGAATAGACAGGGCCTCCTATAATTCACCCCTCCACTTT. Translated, it gives CASSFGIDRASYNSPLHF.

This chain joins TRBV12-3 or TRBV12-4 and TRBJ2-5; D may be TRBD2 (5 bases). The ends were cut back, 2 bases at V and 4 bases at J, with 8 bases in the middle. This CDR3 has 13 residues. CDR3 amino acids: CASSLLRGETQYF. CDR3 nucleotide sequence: TGTGCCAGCAGTTTACTTCGGGGAGAGACCCAGTACTTC.

The V gene is TRBV6-1, the J gene TRBJ1-4; the D is unclear. Trimming pared 2 bases from V and 12 bases from J, leaving 13 bases between. The germline V gene encodes CDR1 MNHNS and CDR2 SASEGT. The CDR3 has 13 amino acids. The CDR3 nucleotides read TGTGCCAGCAGTGAATGGATTGAGGGAGAACTGTTTTTT. This translates into CASSEWIEGELFF.

In DNA form, the CDR3 reads TGTGCCAGCAGCTTTCTCCTCGGGGGGGAGGGACACGAGCAGTACTTC. Translation gives CASSFLLGGEGHEQYF. The V call is TRBV11-2, the J call TRBJ2-7, with 8 bases matching TRBD2. CDR1 and CDR2 (germline): SGHAT, FQNNGV. The CDR3 is made up of 16 amino acids. With V trimmed by 3 bases and J by 5 bases, 12 bases remained unmatched.

The chain is built from TRBV19 and TRBJ1-4; D perhaps matches TRBD1 (6 bases). CDR3 length: 15 residues. Germline-derived CDR1 and CDR2 are LNHDA and SQIVND (reference sequence). Deletions cut 2 bases from V and 8 bases from J, with 15 bases between. CDR3 sequence reads: CASSIKQGIWEKLFF. In DNA, the CDR3 is TGTGCCAGTAGTATAAAACAGGGAATCTGGGAAAAACTGTTTTTT.

V and J are TRBV9 and TRBJ2-5; D unclear. The V end lost 4 bases, the J end lost 1 base, and 11 bases lay between the germline ends. Germline values: CDR1 SGDLS, CDR2 YYNGEE. This CDR3 spans 14 amino acids. The CDR3 loop is CASSLGEAQETQYF. CDR3 bases: TGTGCCAGCAGCTTAGGAGAGGCCCAAGAGACCCAGTACTTC.

The V call is TRBV11-1, the J call TRBJ2-7; no definite D call. The V gene lost 5 bases and the J gene lost 5 bases, with 7 bases spanning the gap. Per the germline V gene, CDR1 is SGHAT and CDR2 is FQDESV (reference sequence). This CDR3 comprises 11 residues. This chain's CDR3 is CASSSAHEQYF. The DNA of the CDR3 is TGTGCCAGCAGCAGCGCCCACGAGCAGTACTTC.

The rearrangement uses TRBV9 and TRBJ1-2; 8 positions match TRBD1. V was clipped by 4 bases and J by 6 bases; unmatched bases: 11. The CDR3 is 15 amino acids. CDR1 and CDR2 from the germline V gene are SGDLS and YYNGEE. CDR3 DNA sequence: TGTGCCAGCAGCCGATACCCTCAGGGGGCCAATGGCTACACCTTC. This codes for CASSRYPQGANGYTF.

The CDR3 spells CASVSRLNTEAFF. CDR3 in DNA: TGTGCCAGCGTTTCTCGGTTGAACACTGAAGCTTTCTTT. The chain carries TRBV7-9 and TRBJ1-1; D is uncertain. The germline CDR1 and CDR2 sequences are SEHNR and FQNEAQ (reference sequence). The V end lost 8 bases, the J end lost 0 bases, and 10 bases lay between the germline ends. The CDR3 totals 13 residues.

This chain links TRBV7-9 with TRBJ2-7; TRBD1 matches at 8 bases. The germline V gene has CDR1 SEHNR and CDR2 FQNEAQ (reference sequence). The CDR3 consists of 14 residues. The V and J ends lost 5 bases and 4 bases, in that order; junction bases with no gene match: 7. CDR3 region: CASSPDRAGYEQYF. CDR3 DNA: TGTGCCAGCAGCCCGGACAGGGCAGGATACGAGCAGTACTTC.

This chain joins TRBV18 and TRBJ1-3, with unresolved D. This CDR3 has 17 amino acids. The germline CDR1 and CDR2 sequences are KGHSH and LQKENI. Trimming took off 3 bases at V and 0 bases at J, with 15 bases between the two ends. This CDR3 is CASSPYYPESSGNTIYF. In DNA, the CDR3 is TGTGCCAGCTCACCGTACTACCCTGAGAGCTCTGGAAACACCATATATTTT. The variable domain in full, completed from reference TRBV18 and TRBJ1-3, reads NAGVMQNPRHLVRRRGQEARLRCSPMKGHSHVYWYRQLPEEGLKFMVYLQKENIIDESGMPKERFSAEFPKEGPSILRIQQVVRGDSAAYFCASSPYYPESSGNTIYFGEGSWLTVV.

The chain employs TRBV5-1 and TRBJ1-2, with D hard to call. The CDR3 extends over 15 amino acids. The V gene lost 0 bases and the J gene lost 0 bases, with 9 bases spanning the gap. Germline CDR1 SGHRS, CDR2 YFSETQ. The CDR3 is CASSLAADSNYGYTF. The CDR3 nucleotides are TGCGCCAGCAGCTTGGCGGCAGACTCTAACTATGGCTACACCTTC.

The rearrangement uses TRBV29-1 and TRBJ2-7; TRBD2 matches 9 bases. Germline assignment: CDR1 SQVTM and CDR2 ANQGSEA. V gave up 4 bases and J gave up 2 bases; unmatched junction bases: 0. This CDR3 spans 12 amino acids. CDR3: CSVGGGAYEQYF. The CDR3 coding sequence is TGCAGCGTTGGCGGGGGGGCCTACGAGCAGTACTTC.